This T cell receptor (beta chain) derives from a study of CD8+ T cells in alopecia areata. Study-level background: The drug, tofacitinib, lasted 6 to 18 months, followed by 6 months off drug.

Peripheral blood samples and lesional scalp punch biopsies were obtained from alopecia areata patients. PBMCs were stained for CD3, CD4 and CD8, and CD4+ and CD8+ T cells were sorted. Study-wide findings and caveats: Lesional scalp, notably in alopecia totalis/universalis, had clonality above that of normal scalp.

Extraction and reverse transcription of RNA yielded cDNA as the sequencing template. Using immunoSEQ multiplex PCR, the repertoire was profiled, and TCRdb retains in-frame clones only, with some absent. This repertoire shows almost 250,000 clones, roughly 69% found once; its top ten account for 1% to 1.5%. Germline values: CDR1 SEHNR, CDR2 FQNEAQ (reference sequence). V dropped 7 bases and J dropped 0 bases, with 10 bases sitting between them. This CDR3 contains 14 residues. This clone was seen only a few times. The antigen remains unidentified. This clonotype was obtained from a human donor with alopecia areata. This specimen was CD4+ T cells sorted from blood, taken at week 0. The rearrangement uses TRBV7-9 and TRBJ2-1; D call uncertain. The CDR3 DNA reads TGTGCCAGCAAGAAGGCCCTCTCCTACAATGAGCAGTTCTTC. Translation: CASKKALSYNEQFF.